One and the same sample provided the 8 T cell receptor beta chains below, sequenced in a study of blood T cell repertoires in COVID-19. Profiled with immunoSEQ multiplex PCR; TCRdb holds only in-frame clones, not every one. The table shows over 70,000 clones, with roughly 80% occurring only once. The sequencing sample was made of peripheral blood. All receptors come from a man between 65 and 85 years old who had recovered from COVID-19.

V and J are TRBV28 and TRBJ2-5; 8 bases map to TRBD1. The CDR3 is 15 amino acids. With V trimmed by 3 bases and J by 6 bases, 9 bases remained unmatched. CDR1 and CDR2 (germline): MDHEN, SYDVKM. The DNA for the CDR3 is TGTGCCAGCAGTTTGACAGGGGCTGGGGTAAAGACCCAGTACTTC. This sequence encodes CASSLTGAGVKTQYF.

The chain uses TRBV6-5 and TRBJ2-1, with D tentatively TRBD2 (5 bases). V lost 2 bases, J lost 4 bases, and 12 bases lay in between. The CDR3 has 15 residues. Germline CDR1 reads MNHEY; CDR2 reads SVGAGI. The CDR3 protein is CASSYGLADYNEQFF. DNA of the CDR3: TGTGCCAGCAGTTACGGTCTAGCCGATTACAATGAGCAGTTCTTC.

The chain is built from TRBV7-2 and TRBJ1-1; maybe TRBD1 (5 bases). CDR3 length equals 14 residues. Per germline, CDR1 SGHTA and CDR2 FQGNSA. V lost 0 bases to trimming and J lost 5 bases, with 10 bases between them. The CDR3 coding sequence is TGTGCCAGCAGCTTAGCGGGGGGTGAAACTGAAGCTTTCTTT. It is translated as CASSLAGGETEAFF.

J is TRBJ2-3 and V is TRBV9; maybe TRBD2 (6 bases). CDR3 size: 17 residues. From germline, CDR1 is SGDLS and CDR2 YYNGEE. The V end lost 3 bases, the J end lost 0 bases, and 17 bases lay between the germline ends. In nucleotides, the CDR3 is TGTGCCAGCAGCGGCGGACGGGACTCCCCGAGCACAGATACGCAGTATTTT. This encodes CASSGGRDSPSTDTQYF. The full variable domain, completed using reference TRBV9 and TRBJ2-3, is DSGVTQTPKHLITATGQRVTLRCSPRSGDLSVYWYQQSLDQGLQFLIQYYNGEERAKGNILERFSAQQFPDLHSELNLSSLELGDSALYFCASSGGRDSPSTDTQYFGPGTRLTVL.

The rearrangement links TRBV12-3 or TRBV12-4 to TRBJ1-6; D uncertain. The CDR3 runs to 12 residues. V gave up 3 bases and J gave up 17 bases, with 14 bases separating them. Here the CDR3 reads CASSFVRETVHF. DNA for the CDR3: TGTGCCAGCAGTTTCGTCCGAGAAACTGTCCACTTT.

Points on this clone: This CDR3 is missing its conserved last phenylalanine or tryptophan, likely due to a read error. The limits of the CDR3 on the DNA are not certain, so only TCRdb's listed CDR3 is given. The gene calls are TRBV12-3 or TRBV12-4 and TRBJ1-2; whether TRBD1, the table's D call, matches the DNA was not checked. The CDR3 region is 9 residues in length, termini included. The CDR3 loop reads CASRSTRVS.

V gene TRBV7-9 combines with J gene TRBJ2-5, with 11 bases that match TRBD2. The V gene end was trimmed by 5 bases and the J gene end by 5 bases; junction bases not matched to a gene: 13. The CDR3 is made up of 17 amino acids. Germline CDR1 is SEHNR and CDR2 is FQNEAQ (reference sequence). The CDR3 reads CASSELSGGVTGETQYF. The CDR3 coding sequence is TGTGCCAGCAGCGAACTTAGCGGGGGGGTTACTGGGGAGACCCAGTACTTC.

The rearrangement joins TRBV21-1 to TRBJ2-7; the table assigns TRBD2, which was not confirmed against the DNA. TRBV21-1 is an annotated pseudogene. The CDR3 loop spans 15 amino acids. DNA of the CDR3: TGTGCCAGCAGCAAAGCAGCGAACATCTCCTACGAGCAGTACTTC. As protein: CASSKAANISYEQYF.